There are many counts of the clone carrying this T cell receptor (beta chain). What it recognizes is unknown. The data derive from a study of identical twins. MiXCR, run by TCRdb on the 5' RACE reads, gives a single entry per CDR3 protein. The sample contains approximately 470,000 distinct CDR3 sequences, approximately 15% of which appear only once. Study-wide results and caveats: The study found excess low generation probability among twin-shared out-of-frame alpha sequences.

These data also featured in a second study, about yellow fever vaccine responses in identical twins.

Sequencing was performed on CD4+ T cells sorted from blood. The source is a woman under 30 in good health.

This CDR3 reads CASSLVMGSGKADTQYF. The CDR3 DNA reads TGTGCCAGCAGTTTAGTAATGGGTAGCGGGAAAGCAGATACGCAGTATTTT. This chain links TRBV12-3 or TRBV12-4 with TRBJ2-3; 8 positions agree with TRBD2. The CDR3 covers 17 residues. V trimming: 1 base; J trimming: 4 bases; junction bases outside the gene matches: 10.